A selection of T cell receptor beta chains follows, all from one sample in a study of blood T cell repertoires in COVID-19. The data were produced by immunoSEQ multiplex PCR, yet TCRdb's version contains in-frame clones alone and is incomplete. This sample has roughly 160,000 clones, with over 70% found just once. Sequenced sample: PBMCs or T cells enriched from blood (not recorded which). All receptors derive from a woman aged 60 to 75 who had recovered from COVID-19. The CDR3 runs from the conserved cysteine through the conserved F or W.

J gene | V gene | CDR3 protein
TRBJ2-1 | TRBV3-1/TRBV3-2 | CASSQVRSSGGRDEQFF
TRBJ1-2 | TRBV11-2 | CASSPGDVRGYTF
TRBJ1-6 | TRBV2 | CASNGDRSSYNSPLHF
TRBJ1-5 | TRBV10-3 | CATGDREAYSNQPQHF
TRBJ1-5 | TRBV19 | CASSSGTRGNQPQHF
TRBJ1-2 | TRBV12-3/TRBV12-4 | CASSGGGWGYTF
TRBJ2-1 | TRBV5-1 | CASSFNPVLAGGSYNEQFF
TRBJ2-4 | TRBV18 | CASSPAGMNIQYF
TRBJ1-5 | TRBV14 | CASSQGRGYSNQPQHF
TRBJ2-1 | TRBV2 | CAITKAGVIYNEQFF
TRBJ1-2 | TRBV19 | CASSIAQSYGYTF
TRBJ1-2 | TRBV29-1 | CSVGPDRRYGYTF
TRBJ1-4 | TRBV2 | CASSEGDSNEKLFF
TRBJ2-4 | TRBV7-8 | CASSQLIAGGPDKNIQYF
TRBJ2-7 | TRBV6-1 | CASSEFVGARGEQYF
TRBJ2-7 | TRBV6-5 | CASSYSVGSSEQYF
TRBJ2-3 | TRBV19 | CASSIVTDDSTDTQYF
TRBJ2-3 | TRBV19 | CASSARSGGALDTQYF
TRBJ1-2 | TRBV19 | CASTPGTGSRYTF
TRBJ1-5 | TRBV6-5 | CASSYGGAGQPQHF
TRBJ2-7 | TRBV3-1/TRBV3-2 | CASSPVTGVDSEQYF
TRBJ1-5 | TRBV4-1 | CASSQWGGDSNQPQHF
TRBJ2-1 | TRBV7-6 | CASSLGDRGLDEQFF
TRBJ1-4 | TRBV5-8 | CASPVGGSYNEKLFF
TRBJ2-2 | TRBV3-1/TRBV3-2 | CASSQEASGTYTGELFF
TRBJ1-1 | TRBV7-2 | CASSQGGDTEAFF
TRBJ1-5 | TRBV19 | CASSIGAGGVGQPQHF
TRBJ2-5 | TRBV2 | CASSAGTVPQETQYF
TRBJ1-6 | TRBV27 | CASSYSNNSPLHF
TRBJ1-4 | TRBV5-4 | CASSLPGQGNEKLFF
TRBJ2-3 | TRBV10-3 | CAISEGALVTDTQYF
TRBJ1-4 | TRBV9 | CASSATQGAYEKLFF
TRBJ1-2 | TRBV29-1 | CSVGSQGAEVIYGYTF
TRBJ1-4 | TRBV24-1 | CATSDSGQGNEKLFF
TRBJ1-2 | TRBV6-5 | CASRYTGTGHYGYTF
TRBJ2-3 | TRBV5-1 | CASSFTGGYTDTQYF
TRBJ2-1 | TRBV9 | CASSAPTSREQFF
TRBJ2-3 | TRBV9 | CASSVDGRGGTDTQYF
TRBJ2-7 | TRBV24-1 | CATSGAGTYEQYF
TRBJ2-5 | TRBV5-6 | CARGTGLRTQYF
TRBJ1-5 | TRBV19 | CASSRGDRGSGQPQHF